This T cell receptor (beta chain) was captured in a study of control samples from healthy donors and cancer patients. Measured with immunoSEQ multiplex PCR; TCRdb has only the in-frame clones, and not every one. The sample includes approximately 180,000 clones, roughly 92% of them seen just once. The CDR3 runs to 15 residues. Germline CDR1 reads LNHNV; CDR2 reads YYDKDF (reference sequence). V was trimmed by 1 base and J by 4 bases, leaving 11 bases between them. This receptor was identified in a woman aged 18-29 years in good health. This sequence joins TRBV15 and TRBJ2-1; D gene ambiguous. Material for sequencing was blood. The CDR3 region has the DNA TGTGCCACCAGCAGAGCGAGACATCCATACAATGAGCAGTTCTTC. Amino acid sequence: CATSRARHPYNEQFF.